The 22 T cell receptor beta chains listed next were all sequenced from one sample in a study of shared clonotypes between healthy human individuals. Produced via immunoSEQ multiplex PCR; TCRdb's table is partial and in-frame only. The table shows around 2,000,000 clones, with approximately 94% occurring only once. CD45RO negativity and positive selection for CCR7 defined naive CD8 cells, a population that excluded terminally differentiated effector memory CD45RA+ cells. Sequencing used naive CD8+ T cells from PBMCs. The receptors derive from a man aged 18 to 30 in good health. Some clones in this sample may be carry-over from other donors' samples.

The V and J genes are TRBV7-9 and TRBJ1-4; D ambiguous. The CDR3 length is 16 residues. From germline, CDR1 is SEHNR and CDR2 FQNEAQ (reference sequence). Trimming pared 0 bases from V and 12 bases from J, leaving 20 bases between. The CDR3 nucleotides are TGTGCCAGCAGCTTAGCGCCTGGGCTCCCGGGCGGTGAACTGTTTTTT. This encodes CASSLAPGLPGGELFF.

The genes are TRBV28 and TRBJ2-7, with D hard to call. Between the trimmed V and J ends, which lost 1 base and 7 bases, there was a span of 14 bases. The V gene's germline CDR1 is MDHEN and CDR2 SYDVKM. This CDR3 contains 14 residues. The CDR3 protein is CASSLFPGYTEQYF. In nucleotides, the CDR3 is TGTGCCAGCAGTTTATTCCCTGGGTATACGGAGCAGTACTTC.

This chain links TRBV4-3 with TRBJ2-1, with D uncertain. The germline CDR1 and CDR2 sequences are LGHNA and YSLEER. The CDR3 spans 15 residues. Trimming removed 0 bases at V and 4 bases at J, with 10 bases between. CDR3 protein: CASSQDRTAYNEQFF. For the CDR3, the DNA is TGCGCCAGCAGCCAAGACCGAACGGCTTACAATGAGCAGTTCTTC.

The J gene is TRBJ1-1, the V gene TRBV14, with D perhaps TRBD1 (6 bases). The germline V and J ends were trimmed by 1 base and 5 bases, with 17 bases remaining between them. Germline lookup yields CDR1 SGHDN and CDR2 FVKESK. The CDR3 consists of 16 residues. The CDR3 nucleotides read TGTGCCAGCAGCCAAGGAAGGGGCAGGGGCTTGACTGAAGCTTTCTTT. It is translated as CASSQGRGRGLTEAFF.

This chain links TRBV2 with TRBJ2-1; possible D gene TRBD1, 5 bases. V was clipped by 2 bases and J by 0 bases, with 8 bases between them. Germline CDR1 reads SNHLY; CDR2 reads FYNNEI. The CDR3 is made up of 15 amino acids. The CDR3 sequence: CASSETGSSYNEQFF. The DNA of the CDR3 is TGTGCCAGCAGTGAAACAGGAAGCTCCTACAATGAGCAGTTCTTC.

J is TRBJ2-2 and V is TRBV28; D remains unclear. Germline V lookup: CDR1 MDHEN, CDR2 SYDVKM. Trimming left V 2 bases short and J 4 bases short, with 8 bases between. The CDR3 is 14 amino acids. CDR3 DNA sequence: TGTGCCAGCAGTTTAACTCGCAGCACCGGGGAGCTGTTTTTT. This gives the protein CASSLTRSTGELFF.

The chain uses TRBV27 and TRBJ1-2, with a tentative D call TRBD1 (6 bases). The CDR3 is 13 residues long. V was pared by 5 bases and J by 6 bases, with 13 bases between. Germline V gene sequence: CDR1 MNHEY, CDR2 SMNVEV (reference sequence). The CDR3 spells CASSPYRDHGYTF. CDR3 in DNA: TGTGCCAGCAGTCCCTACAGGGACCATGGCTACACCTTC.

V and J are TRBV28 and TRBJ1-1, with D maybe TRBD1 (6 bases). Germline CDR1 and CDR2: MDHEN and SYDVKM. The V end was cut by 2 bases, the J end by 5 bases, with 12 bases between. The CDR3 has 14 residues. Here the CDR3 DNA reads TGTGCCAGCAGTTTAGGAGGGGGTCGGACTGAAGCTTTCTTT. It encodes CASSLGGGRTEAFF.

The V and J genes are TRBV7-9 and TRBJ2-3; D perhaps matches TRBD2 (5 bases). CDR3 length: 15 amino acids. Trimming stripped 3 bases from V and 0 bases from J, with 10 bases between. Germline values: CDR1 SEHNR, CDR2 FQNEAQ (reference sequence). The CDR3 nucleotides read TGTGCCAGCAGCTTGGAGCGGATAAGCACAGATACGCAGTATTTT. Encoded protein: CASSLERISTDTQYF. Based on the CDR3 plus reference TRBV7-9 and TRBJ2-3, the full variable domain is DTGVSQNPRHKITKRGQNVTFRCDPISEHNRLYWYRQTLGQGPEFLTYFQNEAQLEKSRLLSDRFSAERPKGSFSTLEIQRTEQGDSAMYLCASSLERISTDTQYFGPGTRLTVL.

The V and J genes are TRBV9 and TRBJ2-1; TRBD1 matches 8 bases. The CDR3 is 15 amino acids. With V trimmed by 0 bases and J by 8 bases, 7 bases remained unmatched. Germline V gene sequence: CDR1 SGDLS, CDR2 YYNGEE. The chain's CDR3 is CASSVEGQAVDEQFF. CDR3 DNA: TGTGCCAGCAGCGTAGAGGGACAGGCGGTGGATGAGCAGTTCTTC.

A single count supports this clone. A much more abundant neighbour one base away suggests this may be a read error. Within the sample, other DNA sequences also encode this same CDR3. The chain employs TRBV27 and TRBJ2-7, with 7 bases that match TRBD1. J was trimmed by 3 bases and V by 4 bases; bases with no gene match: 3. Germline assignment: CDR1 MNHEY and CDR2 SMNVEV (reference sequence). This CDR3 spans 13 amino acids. CDR3: CASSWGQNYEQYF. CDR3 sequence (DNA): TGTGCCAGCAGTTGGGGACAGAACTACGAGCAGTACTTC.

The CDR3 reads CASSLTTAGYNEQFF. The CDR3 coding sequence is TGTGCCAGCAGCTTAACGACAGCGGGGTACAATGAGCAGTTCTTC. The J gene is TRBJ2-1, the V gene TRBV7-3; 7 bases fit TRBD2. V was clipped by 0 bases and J by 4 bases; unmatched bases: 3. In germline, CDR1 is SGHTA, CDR2 FQGTGA. This CDR3 contains 15 residues.

This chain connects TRBV5-1 to TRBJ2-1; 12 nucleotides match TRBD2. Germline V gives CDR1 SGHRS, CDR2 YFSETQ. V shed 4 bases, J shed 8 bases, and the junction held 10 bases outside the gene matches. This CDR3 spans 16 amino acids. The chain's CDR3 is CASSPGLAGPSDEQFF. The CDR3 DNA reads TGCGCCAGCAGCCCAGGACTAGCGGGGCCTTCGGATGAGCAGTTCTTC.

The chain joins TRBV11-2 to TRBJ2-1; D is perhaps TRBD1 or TRBD2 (5 bases each). V was clipped by 0 bases and J by 1 base, with 16 bases between them. The V gene's germline CDR1 is SGHAT and CDR2 FQNNGV. The CDR3 is 18 residues long. The chain's CDR3 is CASSLDRGALRSYNEQFF. The CDR3 DNA reads TGTGCCAGCAGCTTAGATAGGGGAGCATTAAGATCCTACAATGAGCAGTTCTTC.

V is TRBV4-3 and J is TRBJ2-7, with 7 bases aligning to TRBD1. After removal of 4 bases from V and 2 bases from J, the junction contained 5 bases not matched to a gene. Per germline, CDR1 LGHNA and CDR2 YSLEER. The CDR3 runs 14 residues. The CDR3 DNA is TGCGCCAGCAGCCCCCGGGACAGACCCTACGAGCAGTACTTC. This gives the protein CASSPRDRPYEQYF.

The chain carries TRBV19 and TRBJ1-2; D possibly corresponds to TRBD1 (6 bases). The V end lost 5 bases, the J end lost 12 bases, and 19 bases lay between the germline ends. The CDR3 consists of 13 residues. The germline V gene has CDR1 LNHDA and CDR2 SQIVND (reference sequence). The DNA of the CDR3 is TGTGCCAGTAGTCCCCGGGCGACCTGGGGGCACACCTTC. It translates to CASSPRATWGHTF. The entire variable domain, with the rest obtained from reference TRBV19 and TRBJ1-2, is as follows: DGGITQSPKYLFRKEGQNVTLSCEQNLNHDAMYWYRQDPGQGLRLIYYSQIVNDFQKGDIAEGYSVSREKKESFPLTVTSAQKNPTAFYLCASSPRATWGHTFGSGTRLTVV.

This clone was observed once. The V call is TRBV27, the J call TRBJ2-7; D not certain. The CDR3 has 13 residues. Germline V CDR1 and CDR2: MNHEY, SMNVEV (reference sequence). V dropped 6 bases and J dropped 6 bases, with 15 bases sitting between them. The CDR3 sequence is CASSDQDRVEQYF. DNA for the CDR3: TGTGCCAGCAGCGACCAAGACCGGGTCGAGCAGTACTTC.

This clone was counted a few times. The genes are TRBV30 and TRBJ1-1; 7 bases are a match to TRBD1. V lost 1 base to trimming and J lost 4 bases; unmatched junction nucleotides: 3. The CDR3 covers 13 residues. Germline CDR1 and CDR2: GTSNPN and SVGIG (reference sequence). CDR3 coding DNA: TGTGCCTGGAGTGAGGGGGCCTTCACTGAAGCTTTCTTT. Protein: CAWSEGAFTEAFF.

V gene TRBV9 combines with J gene TRBJ2-1; 7 positions match TRBD2. J was trimmed by 4 bases and V by 2 bases; bases with no gene match: 18. Per the germline V gene, CDR1 is SGDLS and CDR2 is YYNGEE. This CDR3 comprises 19 residues. The CDR3 DNA reads TGTGCCAGCAGCGTCGGTGGCGGGAGTTGGGTAACACCGTACAATGAGCAGTTCTTC. It is translated as CASSVGGGSWVTPYNEQFF.

The V call is TRBV27, the J call TRBJ1-2; TRBD1 matches 8 bases. CDR3 length: 16 amino acids. In germline, CDR1 is MNHEY, CDR2 SMNVEV (reference sequence). V dropped 5 bases and J dropped 0; count of bases not matched to a gene: 8. CDR3 sequence: CASSPRTGRTNYGYTF. CDR3 in DNA: TGTGCCAGCAGTCCCAGGACAGGGAGAACTAACTATGGCTACACCTTC.

This chain joins TRBV15 and TRBJ1-1, with 8 bases lining up with TRBD1. The CDR3 covers 12 residues. With V trimmed by 3 bases and J by 10 bases, 4 bases remained unmatched. From germline, CDR1 is LNHNV and CDR2 YYDKDF (reference sequence). Here the CDR3 reads CATSSPDRGAFF. CDR3 coding DNA: TGTGCCACCAGCAGTCCCGACAGGGGAGCTTTCTTT. Together with reference TRBV15 and TRBJ1-1, the CDR3 gives the full variable domain: DAMVIQNPRYQVTQFGKPVTLSCSQTLNHNVMYWYQQKSSQAPKLLFHYYDKDFNNEADTPDNFQSRRPNTSFCFLDIRSPGLGDTAMYLCATSSPDRGAFFGQGTRLTVV.

This chain connects TRBV28 to TRBJ2-2; D gene unclear. Looked up from germline, CDR1 is MDHEN and CDR2 is SYDVKM. The CDR3 sequence is 13 residues long. V was pared by 7 bases and J by 6 bases, with 12 bases between. CDR3 loop: CASTLGGAGELFF. CDR3 DNA: TGTGCCAGCACCCTTGGTGGGGCCGGGGAGCTGTTTTTT.